Below, 24 T cell receptor beta chains from the same sample are listed, as sequenced in a study of blood T cells in healthy people across ages. The authors ran a second PCR of 7 to 11 cycles using a sample-barcoded 5' primer and a J-beta primer mix. Each CDR3 protein is one row after TCRdb ran MiXCR on the 5' RACE reads. The sample lists 910,000 or so distinct CDR3 sequences, roughly 47% seen once, with roughly 23% in the top ten. The sample consisted of blood. Receptor source: a woman aged 55-70 years in good health.

This clonotype has a handful of counts. The chain links TRBV12-3 or TRBV12-4 to TRBJ1-2; D unclear. The CDR3 is 13 residues long. With 3 bases removed from V and 1 base from J, the gap between germline ends came to 6 bases. The CDR3 DNA reads as TGTGCCAGCAGTTTTAACAATAACTATGGCTACACCTTC. Its translation: CASSFNNNYGYTF.

This clonotype was picked up one time. The V call is TRBV10-3, the J call TRBJ1-3; 7 positions match TRBD1. Unmatched junction bases numbered 4, after V lost 3 bases and J lost 5 bases. CDR1 and CDR2 from the germline V gene are ENHRY and SYGVKD. The CDR3 loop spans 14 amino acids. CDR3 residues: CAISEDRERNTIYF. CDR3 bases: TGTGCCATCAGTGAAGACAGGGAAAGAAACACCATATATTTT.

This clonotype occurred a few times. V gene TRBV6-2 or TRBV6-3 combines with J gene TRBJ2-3; D uncertain. Germline assignment: CDR1 MNHEY and CDR2 SVGEGT. Trimming cost V 2 bases and J 10 bases, with 10 bases left between them. This CDR3 has 12 residues. CDR3 in DNA: TGTGCCAGCAGTTACACCCAGGTCCCGCAGTATTTT. Encoded protein: CASSYTQVPQYF.

V gene TRBV7-2 combines with J gene TRBJ2-7, with 8 positions matching TRBD2. Trimming took 5 bases from V and 3 from J; bases not matched to a gene: 12. There are 16 residues in the CDR3. Per the germline V gene, CDR1 is SGHTA and CDR2 is FQGNSA. CDR3 sequence reads: CASSVGGGGNFYEQYF. CDR3 in DNA: TGTGCCAGCAGCGTCGGGGGGGGAGGGAATTTCTACGAGCAGTACTTC.

This chain links TRBV15 with TRBJ2-5; maybe TRBD1 (6 bases). CDR1 and CDR2 (germline): LNHNV, YYDKDF (reference sequence). CDR3 length: 14 residues. V was shortened by 4 bases and J by 4 bases, with 13 bases between the two germline ends. The CDR3 sequence: CATSTDRRSETQYF. The CDR3 DNA reads as TGTGCCACCAGCACCGACAGGAGGTCAGAGACCCAGTACTTC.

The chain combines TRBV6-2 or TRBV6-3 with TRBJ1-2, with 7 bases that match TRBD1. Trimming removed 5 bases from V and 2 bases from J; junction bases left unmatched: 8. The CDR3 consists of 15 residues. Germline CDR1 MNHEY, CDR2 SVGEGT. The CDR3 loop reads CASSQTGARNYGYTF. CDR3 DNA sequence: TGTGCCAGCAGTCAAACAGGGGCGAGAAACTATGGCTACACCTTC.

V gene TRBV4-1 combines with J gene TRBJ2-1, with a possible D match to TRBD1 (7 bases). V was shortened by 4 bases and J by 12 bases, with 31 bases between the two germline ends. The CDR3 extends over 18 amino acids. Germline loops: CDR1 MGHRA, CDR2 YSYEKL. The CDR3 here is CASSRPHRGSERASSQFF. CDR3 nucleotides: TGCGCCAGCAGCCGACCTCACAGGGGAAGTGAGCGGGCCTCTTCGCAGTTCTTC.

This clonotype was seen ten or more times. V is TRBV7-9 and J is TRBJ1-2; D not certain. This CDR3 region has 14 residues. Germline V gives CDR1 SEHNR, CDR2 FQNEAQ (reference sequence). Deletions cut 5 bases from V and 8 bases from J, with 18 bases between. For the CDR3, the DNA is TGTGCCAGCAGCCCAAGTGGTGGGGAAGGCGGCTACACCTTC. Residues: CASSPSGGEGGYTF.

The V gene is TRBV12-3 or TRBV12-4, the J gene TRBJ1-2, with D unclear. The length of the CDR3 is 15 residues. Trimming pared 6 bases from V and 2 bases from J, leaving 16 bases between. For the CDR3, the DNA is TGTGCCAGCAGGCCTGACACTCTCCCCAACTATGGCTACACCTTC. This gives the protein CASRPDTLPNYGYTF.

This clonotype was seen a few times. V usage is TRBV6-5 and J usage is TRBJ2-1, with no clear D. The CDR3 is 16 amino acids. V was cut by 4 bases and J by 7 bases, with 20 bases left in between. The germline V gene has CDR1 MNHEY and CDR2 SVGAGI. The CDR3 coding sequence is TGTGCCAGCAGTTTTGGCGCCGGCGGCAGACGGAATGAGCAGTTCTTC. Its protein product is CASSFGAGGRRNEQFF.

Only one count was recorded for this clonotype. The V call is TRBV10-1, the J call TRBJ1-6; a weak D match, TRBD1 (5 bases). Trimming shortened V by 5 bases and J by 5 bases, and 19 bases separated the two germline ends. Germline values: CDR1 WNHNN, CDR2 SYGVQD (reference sequence). The CDR3 has 17 amino acids. In DNA form, the CDR3 reads TGCGCCAGCAGTCCCCCCGAGACAGCAGACGATAATTCACCCCTCCACTTT. It specifies CASSPPETADDNSPLHF.

V usage is TRBV12-3 or TRBV12-4 and J usage is TRBJ2-5; 8 nucleotides line up with TRBD2. CDR3 length: 16 residues. The V gene end was trimmed by 1 base and the J gene end by 1 base; junction bases not matched to a gene: 5. The CDR3 protein is CASSLGTSLLQETQYF. CDR3 sequence (DNA): TGTGCCAGCAGTTTAGGGACTAGCCTCCTCCAAGAGACCCAGTACTTC.

This clonotype was seen once. This chain connects TRBV6-5 to TRBJ2-5; the D gene is possibly TRBD2 (6 bases). The V end lost 2 bases, the J end lost 5 bases, and 21 bases lay between the germline ends. Per the germline V gene, CDR1 is MNHEY and CDR2 is SVGAGI. CDR3 size: 17 residues. Written as DNA, the CDR3 is TGTGCCAGCAGTTACCAACCGGGGCCCTGGGGGGTGGAGACCCAGTACTTC. Its translation is CASSYQPGPWGVETQYF.

There are a few counts of this clonotype. This chain connects TRBV13 to TRBJ2-3; maybe TRBD1 (7 bases). V was pared by 5 bases and J by 2 bases, with 20 bases between. There are 17 residues in the CDR3. Germline V CDR1 and CDR2: PRHDT, FYEKMQ (reference sequence). CDR3: CASSQIPGGPNTDTQYF. DNA of the CDR3: TGTGCCAGCAGCCAAATCCCAGGGGGGCCTAACACAGATACGCAGTATTTT. The variable domain in full, completed from reference TRBV13 and TRBJ2-3, reads AAGVIQSPRHLIKEKRETATLKCYPIPRHDTVYWYQQGPGQDPQFLISFYEKMQSDKGSIPDRFSAQQFSDYHSELNMSSLELGDSALYFCASSQIPGGPNTDTQYFGPGTRLTVL.

The V and J genes are TRBV20-1 and TRBJ2-4; unclear D gene. Germline CDR1 reads DFQATT; CDR2 reads SNEGSKA (reference sequence). V lost 4 bases, J lost 0 bases, and 7 bases lay in between. CDR3 length: 13 residues. CDR3 in amino acids: CSAKWVAKNIQYF. In nucleotides, the CDR3 is TGCAGTGCTAAGTGGGTAGCCAAAAACATTCAGTACTTC.

The chain employs TRBV21-1 and TRBJ2-1. TRBV21-1 is recorded as a pseudogene. The CDR3 is 16 residues long. The DNA of the CDR3 is TGTGCCAGCAGCAGGAGAGGCGGGAGATACTACAATGAGCAGTTCTTC. This encodes CASSRRGGRYYNEQFF.

This chain connects TRBV4-2 to TRBJ2-7, with 11 bases fitting TRBD2. Germline V gene data show CDR1 as LGHNA and CDR2 as YNFKEQ. With 1 base clipped from V and 3 bases from J, the junction kept 8 bases outside the gene matches. The CDR3 length is 17 residues. This CDR3 reads CASSQGIPSGRIYEQYF. The DNA for the CDR3 is TGTGCCAGCAGCCAAGGTATTCCTAGCGGGAGGATCTACGAGCAGTACTTC.

This clonotype has only a few counts. The chain has TRBV6-2 or TRBV6-3 and TRBJ2-7; 9 nucleotides agree with TRBD2. CDR1 is MNHEY and CDR2 is SVGEGT in the germline V gene. The CDR3 runs to 14 residues. Trimming at V came to 4 bases and at J to 3 bases, leaving 4 bases not matched to a gene. The CDR3 here is CASSFSGSYYEQYF. In DNA form, the CDR3 reads TGTGCCAGCAGTTTTAGCGGGAGCTACTACGAGCAGTACTTC.

The rearrangement uses TRBV7-3 and TRBJ2-1; D remains ambiguous. There are 16 residues in the CDR3. V was trimmed by 2 bases and J by 1 base, leaving 12 bases between them. Germline values: CDR1 SGHTA, CDR2 FQGTGA. In DNA form, the CDR3 reads TGTGCCAGCAGCTTATTTTTGGGGAATTCCTACAATGAGCAGTTCTTC. This translates into CASSLFLGNSYNEQFF.

This clonotype has only a few counts. The V and J genes are TRBV29-1 and TRBJ2-5; D possibly corresponds to TRBD1 (6 bases). Per the germline V gene, CDR1 is SQVTM and CDR2 is ANQGSEA. The V gene lost 6 bases and the J gene lost 2 bases, with 25 bases spanning the gap. The CDR3 runs 17 residues. The CDR3 region is CSVPSQPLLRGQETQYF. The CDR3, as DNA: TGCAGCGTCCCGTCTCAACCCCTACTTAGGGGGCAAGAGACCCAGTACTTC.

The chain uses TRBV6-4 and TRBJ2-3; D unclear. The germline V and J ends were trimmed by 2 bases and 0 bases, with 3 bases remaining between them. This CDR3 is 13 amino acids long. Germline CDR1 is MRHNA and CDR2 is SNTAGT. DNA for the CDR3: TGTGCCAGCAGTGACCACAGCACAGATACGCAGTATTTT. Amino acids: CASSDHSTDTQYF.

This clonotype was detected only once. The chain combines TRBV20-1 with TRBJ2-1, with a possible D match to TRBD2 (5 bases). Deletions cut 0 bases from V and 4 bases from J, with 19 bases between. From germline, CDR1 is DFQATT and CDR2 SNEGSKA (reference sequence). CDR3 length equals 17 residues. The CDR3 bases are TGCAGTGCTAGAGATGAAATGAGAGGGATCGGGTACAATGAGCAGTTCTTC. Amino acid sequence: CSARDEMRGIGYNEQFF.

The count of this clonotype is one. Since the CDR3 does not end with the conserved phenylalanine or tryptophan, this likely comes from a read error. V gene TRBV18 combines with J gene TRBJ2-7; no reliable D call. Germline V gene lookup returns CDR1 KGHSH and CDR2 LQKENI. CDR3 length: 12 residues. V dropped 3 bases and J dropped 0 bases, with 3 bases sitting between them. This chain's CDR3 is CASSPSSYEQYI. The CDR3 DNA sequence: TGTGCCAGCTCACCTTCCTCCTACGAGCAGTACATC.

The chain recombines TRBV5-6 with TRBJ2-7, with a tentative D call TRBD1 (5 bases). Germline CDR1 reads SGHDT; CDR2 reads YYEEEE. Trimming left V 2 bases short and J 7 bases short, with 13 bases between. CDR3 length: 13 residues. CDR3 region: CASSFDSQGEQYF. The CDR3 DNA reads as TGTGCCAGCAGCTTCGACAGTCAGGGAGAGCAGTACTTC.